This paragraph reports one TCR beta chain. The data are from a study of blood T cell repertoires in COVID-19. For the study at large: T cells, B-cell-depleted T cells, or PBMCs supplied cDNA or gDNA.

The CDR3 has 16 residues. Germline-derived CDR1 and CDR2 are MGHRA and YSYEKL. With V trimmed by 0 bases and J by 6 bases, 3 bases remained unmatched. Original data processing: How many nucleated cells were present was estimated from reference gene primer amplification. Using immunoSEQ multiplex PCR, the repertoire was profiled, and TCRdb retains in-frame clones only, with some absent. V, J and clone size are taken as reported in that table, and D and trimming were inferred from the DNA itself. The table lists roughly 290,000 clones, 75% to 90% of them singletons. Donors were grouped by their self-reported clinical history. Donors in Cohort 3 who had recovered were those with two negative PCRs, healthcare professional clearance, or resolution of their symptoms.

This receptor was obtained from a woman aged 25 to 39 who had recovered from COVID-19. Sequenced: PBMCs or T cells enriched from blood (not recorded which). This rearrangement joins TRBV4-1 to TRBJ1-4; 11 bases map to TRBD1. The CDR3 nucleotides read TGCGCCAGCAGCCAAGATTGGACAGGGGGCGATGAAAAACTGTTTTTT. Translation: CASSQDWTGGDEKLFF.